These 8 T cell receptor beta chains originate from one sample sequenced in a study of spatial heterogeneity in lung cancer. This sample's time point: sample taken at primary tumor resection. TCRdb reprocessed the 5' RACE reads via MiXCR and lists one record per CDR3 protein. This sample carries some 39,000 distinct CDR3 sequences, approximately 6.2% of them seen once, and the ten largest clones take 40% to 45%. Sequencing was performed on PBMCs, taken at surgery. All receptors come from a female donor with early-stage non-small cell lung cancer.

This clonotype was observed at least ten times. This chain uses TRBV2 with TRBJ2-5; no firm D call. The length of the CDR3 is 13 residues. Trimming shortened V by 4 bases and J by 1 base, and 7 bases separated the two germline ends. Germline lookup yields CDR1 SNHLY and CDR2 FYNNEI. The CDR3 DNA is TGTGCCAGCAGTGTAAGGGCCCAAGAGACCCAGTACTTC. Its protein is CASSVRAQETQYF.

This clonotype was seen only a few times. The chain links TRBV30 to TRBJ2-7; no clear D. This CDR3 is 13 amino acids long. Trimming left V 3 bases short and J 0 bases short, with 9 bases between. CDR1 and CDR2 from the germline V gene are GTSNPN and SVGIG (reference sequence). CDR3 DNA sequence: TGTGCCTGGAGCTACACCGTCTCCTACGAGCAGTACTTC. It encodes CAWSYTVSYEQYF.

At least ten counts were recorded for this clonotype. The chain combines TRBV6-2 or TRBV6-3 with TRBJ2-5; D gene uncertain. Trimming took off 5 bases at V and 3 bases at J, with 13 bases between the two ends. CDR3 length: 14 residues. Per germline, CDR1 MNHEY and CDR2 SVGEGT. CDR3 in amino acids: CASSRRLVEETQYF. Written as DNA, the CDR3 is TGTGCCAGCAGTAGGAGATTAGTGGAAGAGACCCAGTACTTC.

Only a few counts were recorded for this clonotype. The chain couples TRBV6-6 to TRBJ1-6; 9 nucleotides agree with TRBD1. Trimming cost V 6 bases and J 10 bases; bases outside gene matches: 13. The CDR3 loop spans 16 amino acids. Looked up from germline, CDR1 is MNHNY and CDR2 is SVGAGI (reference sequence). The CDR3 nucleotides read TGTGCCAGCAGCGATAACAGGGGGCGGGTGGGCTCACCCCTCCACTTT. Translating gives CASSDNRGRVGSPLHF.

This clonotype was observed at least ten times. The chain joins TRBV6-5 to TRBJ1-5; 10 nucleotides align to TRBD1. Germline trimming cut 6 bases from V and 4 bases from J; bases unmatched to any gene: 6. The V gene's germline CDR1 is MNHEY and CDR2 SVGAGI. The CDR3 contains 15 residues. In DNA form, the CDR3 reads TGTGCCAGCAGACGACAGGGGGCAATTAATCAGCCCCAGCATTTT. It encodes CASRRQGAINQPQHF.

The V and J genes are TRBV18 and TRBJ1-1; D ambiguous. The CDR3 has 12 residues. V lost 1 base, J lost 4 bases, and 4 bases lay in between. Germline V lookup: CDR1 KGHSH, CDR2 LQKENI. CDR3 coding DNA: TGTGCCAGCTCACCACAGGGCACTGAAGCTTTCTTT. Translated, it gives CASSPQGTEAFF.

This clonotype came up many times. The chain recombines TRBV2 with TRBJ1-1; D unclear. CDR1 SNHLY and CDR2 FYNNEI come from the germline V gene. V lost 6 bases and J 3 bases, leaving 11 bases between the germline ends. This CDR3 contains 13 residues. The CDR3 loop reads CASSLRTDTEAFF. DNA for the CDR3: TGTGCCAGCAGCCTTAGGACGGACACTGAAGCTTTCTTT.

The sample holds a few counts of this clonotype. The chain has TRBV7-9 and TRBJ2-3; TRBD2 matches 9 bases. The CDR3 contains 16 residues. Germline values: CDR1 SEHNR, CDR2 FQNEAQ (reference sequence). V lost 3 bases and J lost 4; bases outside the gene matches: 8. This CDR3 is CASSFPLAGRADTQYF. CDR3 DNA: TGTGCCAGCAGCTTCCCCCTAGCGGGGAGAGCAGATACGCAGTATTTT.